This record covers a single T cell receptor beta chain. Antigen specificity is unknown. Relying on iRepertoire HTBI primers and Arm-PCR of CDR3 regions, the team built TCR beta libraries. TCRdb fed the multiplex PCR reads into MiXCR, producing one record per CDR3 protein. Among 500,000 or so distinct CDR3 sequences, around 16% were seen once, and the ten largest hold 10% to 15%. The CDR3 length is 15 residues. V was trimmed by 3 bases and J by 0 bases, leaving 12 bases between them. Germline V CDR1 and CDR2: DFQATT, SNEGSKA (reference sequence). The data belong to a study of regulatory T cells in long-lasting Graves disease. Time point described: newly diagnosed GD, antithyroid drugs for less than 3 months. PBMC RNA served as the TCR library source. The study's findings and limits: TCR diversity was lower in persistent Graves' patients (versus newly diagnosed ones).

The same sample was also studied in work on T cells in Graves' hyperthyroidism and ophthalmopathy. As that report states: First-round RT-PCR of the TCR CDR3 relied on the HTBI primer set.

The specimen was peripheral blood mononuclear cells (PBMCs), collected at new diagnosis, from a patient treated with antithyroid drugs. The source of this sequence is a man aged 35-49 years with Graves disease. The rearrangement links TRBV20-1 to TRBJ2-1; D may correspond to TRBD1 or TRBD2 (5 bases each). CDR3 sequence (DNA): TGCAGTGCTAGTGGGGACCGGAACTCCTACAATGAGCAGTTCTTC. Translated: CSASGDRNSYNEQFF.